This TCR beta chain was sequenced during a study of post-analysis software for immune sequencing data. Study-level results: Four or five TRBV segments (TRBV5-6, TRBV5-1 and TRBV20-1 among them) occurred more frequently in patients than in controls.

Of note for this clonotype: The antigen remains unidentified.

Germline-derived CDR1 and CDR2 are SGHVS and FNYEAQ. This CDR3 is built from 15 residues. The J segment lost 6 bases and the V segment lost 5 bases, leaving 6 bases of the junction unmatched. The authors incorporated unique molecular identifiers into the TCR beta cDNA libraries. Each CDR3 protein gets one entry after TCRdb re-called the PCR reads with MiXCR. The table shows 650,000 to 850,000 distinct CDR3 sequences, with 46% occurring only once. The clonotype originates from a girl aged 10 to 17 with multiple sclerosis. Material for sequencing was blood. The chain couples TRBV7-6 to TRBJ2-3; TRBD2 matches at 12 bases. CDR3 sequence reads: CASSMTSGSSDTQYF. CDR3 nucleotide sequence: TGTGCCAGCAGCATGACTAGCGGGAGCTCGGATACGCAGTATTTT.